The sequence of this TCR beta chain was determined in a study of cytomegalovirus exposure and HLA in healthy donors (dated by TCRdb to between 2016 and 2019). About the full investigation: An earlier analysis of more than 550 of the donors reported about 260 Gb of sequence data and 100 million to 120 million unique TCR beta sequences obtained from approximately 180 million T cells. The aim of the study was to test whether cataloging public T cell receptors could identify signatures of past pathogen exposure. To study patterns of TCR occurrence, a later analysis re-analyzed previously published TCR beta repertoires from 650 to 750 donors and added high-resolution HLA genotyping. Several DR-DQ haplotypes were treated as single units for association and clustering because of strong linkage in the cohort. All discovery cohort repertoires had been generated using a single sequencing platform. High-throughput TCR immunosequencing, statistical association of individual TCRs with disease status, and machine learning were combined to predict cytomegalovirus infection status. Among around 400 genotyped donors of the cohort, an average of around 250,000 unique TCR beta nucleotide sequences was sequenced per donor, of which roughly 17% were non-productive. Among the roughly 390 genotyped donors, approximately 77% belonged to the genetic ancestry cluster associated with self-reported Caucasian donors. Donor age, sex, ethnicity and CMV serostatus were compiled together with the repertoire data. An early release that covered about 600 HLA-typed donors contained about 300 gigabases of sequencing data and 75 million to 100 million unique TCR sequences. In a later genetic analysis, genome-wide SNP genotypes for about 55% of the roughly 670 donors were used, and that subset was treated as a discovery cohort. An earlier analysis of roughly 580 of the donors used high-throughput TCR beta sequencing to judge whether each TCR beta V gene segment behaved as functional or pseudogenic. The later analysis used no new phenotypic data to find candidate immune exposures, relying instead on TCR beta sequences and their occurrence across donors. The number of donors typed differed by locus, with roughly 620-630 for A, B, C, DRB1 and DQB1, 522 for DQA1, 606 for DPA1, and under 490 for DPB1. Class I and class II HLA loci were covered by the typing at four-digit resolution. Besides the first cohort of roughly 640 subjects, a separate validation cohort made up of 120 different subjects was used. The study profiled the T cell repertoires of approximately 700 subjects by immunosequencing and related them to cytomegalovirus serostatus.

The library relied on the immunoSEQ multiplex PCR assay. For the multiplex PCR, a mixture combining 60 forward primers for TCR Vbeta segments and 13 reverse primers for TCR Jbeta segments was used. The CDR3 region of rearranged TCR beta genes was amplified from genomic DNA with a multiplex PCR assay. Amplified TCR beta libraries were sequenced as 87-base-pair reads on the Illumina HiSeq System. From the authors' description of their analysis: A later analysis counted approximately 74 million unique TCR beta chains across the 670 or so repertoires, and some 12 million of these chains were shared by at least two donors. Raw reads were error-corrected and collapsed into unique sequences with a nearest-neighbor algorithm that merged closely related sequences to remove PCR and sequencing errors. CDR3 sequences were aligned to IMGT reference sequences to assign V, D and J gene segments. Each retained sequence needed at least a six-nucleotide match to both a V gene segment and a J gene segment. Rearrangements were called productive when the CDR3 lacked stop codons and stayed in frame with V and J; all others were non-productive. Following IMGT convention, CDR3 was defined as the stretch from the second conserved V-encoded cysteine up to the conserved J-encoded phenylalanine. Sequences without an unambiguous match to a single V gene segment were excluded from the earlier analysis of about 630 of the donors. An earlier analysis of a few hundred of the donors called V segments functional above 56.7% productive rearrangements and segregating when the between-donor standard deviation exceeded 5%. A statistical classification framework was built to diagnose cytomegalovirus status from the catalog of TCR beta chain sequences. In a later analysis, TCR nucleotide sequences were compared against IMGT/GENE-DB human TR gene sequences so that V and J genes could be assigned. In a later analysis, CDR3 sequences and most-parsimonious VDJ recombination scenarios were assigned using the TCRdist pipeline. In a later analysis, each TCR beta chain was defined by its CDR3 amino acid sequence together with its V-gene family, and reads without a unique V-gene family were excluded. To address suspected cross-contamination and a sequencing artifact, a later analysis removed a few hundred highly shared, low-generation-probability nucleotide sequences. In a later analysis, a clonal expansion index for each public chain was calculated from normalized within-repertoire ranks of inferred template counts. A later analysis computed generation probabilities with a VDJ recombination model fitted to out-of-frame rearrangements, and checked the results against IGoR. In a later analysis, hypergeometric tests were used to score TCR-TCR, TCR-HLA and TCR-CMV co-occurrence, with a repertoire-size bias correction applied to TCR pairs. False discovery rates were estimated in a later analysis by permuting HLA or CMV assignments 20 times. In a later analysis, co-occurring TCRs were grouped using DBSCAN, with TCRdist sequence similarity added in when clustering inside HLA-allele-positive subsets. Repertoires with fewer than 30,000 or more than 120,000 public chains were left out of co-occurrence clustering, as were about five repertoires with anomalous nucleotide sharing. TCRdb retrieved this table from immuneACCESS and kept in-frame rearrangements only. Not all clones are present; in checked studies, unresolved V genes account for under half, and no reason is known for the remainder. Clone size and V and J calls were adopted from that table, with D and trimming inferred from the DNA. This sample has about 190,000 clones in its table, and roughly 81% of those were observed once. Of the sample, roughly 2% falls within the top ten clones.

The germline V gene specifies SGHRS as CDR1 and YFSETQ as CDR2. V is pruned by 4 bases and J by 5 bases, leaving 11 bases of the junction without a gene match. Reading from cysteine to phenylalanine, the CDR3 counts 17 amino acids. Just the 51-base CDR3 DNA is kept, in frame starting at base 1. What the research found in general, with its limitations: Correlated functional status among segregating V segments might be attributable to linkage disequilibrium, but an unknown experimental factor could not be ruled out. In a later analysis, the rate of TCR association differed among HLA loci, with DRB1 alleles having the most associated TCRs and HLA-C alleles having the fewest. In a later analysis, most CMV-associated TCR beta chains were found to appear HLA-restricted, with HLA associations seemingly driven largely by CMV exposure. Sequencing depth was assumed to be roughly uniform across donors in the presence/absence analyses, though that assumption may not hold. At a false discovery rate of 0.05, a later analysis linked around 15,000 TCR beta sequences to specific HLA alleles. When HLA alleles, especially DR and DQ, strongly co-occurred, attributing TCR associations to individual alleles was difficult. It was suggested by the authors that the approach could potentially be generalized to other disease states and immunological phenotypes. A further reported finding was that TCR beta sequences accurately predicted the HLA-A and HLA-B alleles for most subjects in the first cohort. The study listed 164 TCR beta chains as associated with cytomegalovirus. Compared with the approximately 670-donor mean, donors in an Asian-associated ancestry cluster had fewer N-insertions in productive TCRs, according to a later genetic analysis. The classifier was reported to diagnose cytomegalovirus status with high specificity and sensitivity in both the original cohort and the validation cohort. About 17 rarely observed V segments, including chromosome 9 orphons, were excluded from the earlier analysis of 550 to 700 of the donors because counts were too low. Some IMGT-functional V segments, including TRBV6-2 and TRBV6-3, could not be distinguished by the 87-base-pair reads and were therefore excluded. Most TCR sequences were seen in very few donors, while some public TCRs were found in many individuals. The cohort was sequenced for TCR beta chains only, and without alpha or paired-chain data the features that could be detected were limited. Because HLA typing was missing for some donors at each locus, association tests included only the typed subset. Immune exposure information for the cohort was limited to CMV serostatus. A later analysis found that HLA-associated TCR beta chains were more clonally expanded and had lower generation probabilities than equally common non-associated chains. A few of the identified cytomegalovirus-associated TCR beta chains were confirmed in vitro to be specific for cytomegalovirus antigens. A cluster of highly shared sequence variants was judged likely to represent a technical artifact of the sequencing pipeline. In a later genetic analysis, a missense DCLRE1C variant was associated with V-gene and J-gene trimming of TCR beta chains, and the association was replicated in an independent cohort. According to a later analysis, parvovirus B19, influenza, CMV and Epstein-Barr virus appeared linked to several top co-occurrence clusters. An earlier analysis of around 540 of the donors showed that most TCR beta V segments appeared in productive rearrangements either about 87% or about 30% of the time, which broadly matched IMGT annotations.

For this clone: This receptor's antigen is unknown. No much larger clone is present one base from it, and per-base qualities are unavailable.

In total, 600 or so healthy bone marrow donors made up the cohort. At the time of sampling, all cohort members were nominally healthy, though unrecorded immune exposures were likely present. The donor tested CMV seropositive, placing the donor among the 289 seropositive members of the cohort. A peripheral blood sample was collected from each donor, and TCR beta sequencing was performed on peripheral blood mononuclear cells. Genomic DNA extraction from the blood cell samples was performed with the Qiagen DNeasy Blood Extraction Kit. The chain is encoded by TRBV5-1 joined to TRBJ1-6, with TRBD1 matching 8 junction bases. This clonotype originated in a woman aged 30 to 39 in good health and CMV-seropositive. The sample taken for sequencing was PBMCs. The nucleotides read TGCGCCAGCAGCCCCCACGACAGGGGAACGAATAATTCACCCCTCCACTTT. Its coded protein is CASSPHDRGTNNSPLHF.